This TCR beta chain is drawn from a study of OX40 agonist ivuxolimab in advanced cancers. Across the whole study: The patients' treatment was ivuxolimab, an agonistic anti-OX40 (CD134) antibody. General study findings and limits: Mean expanded clone counts were higher in CD8+ than CD4+ T cells.

On this clone itself: The target antigen is unknown.

This table comes from immunoSEQ multiplex PCR, and its TCRdb copy is limited to in-frame clones, with some not included. Of around 50,000 clones in the sample, 83% were seen once. Unmatched junction bases numbered 5, after V lost 2 bases and J lost 4 bases. Per the germline V gene, CDR1 is SGHKS and CDR2 is YYEKEE (reference sequence). The length of the CDR3 is 15 residues. The V call is TRBV5-5, the J call TRBJ1-2; 10 bases are shared with TRBD1. The receptor comes from an adult with an advanced solid tumor such as melanoma, head and neck, liver or kidney cancer. The sequencing used CD4+ or CD8+ T cells sorted from blood, collected in a trial of the OX40 agonist ivuxolimab. CDR3 DNA sequence: TGTGCCAGCAGCTTCACGAGGACAGGGGGCTATGGCTACACCTTC. This sequence encodes CASSFTRTGGYGYTF.